This TCR beta chain derives from a study of cytomegalovirus exposure and HLA in healthy donors. Overall study findings and caveats: An analysis done earlier found most TCR beta V segments productive about 87% or about 30% of the time.

The CDR3 length is 14 residues. Germline CDR1 reads MNHNS; CDR2 reads SASEGT. Trimming cost V 1 base and J 8 bases, with 12 bases left between them. PCR employed 60 Vbeta and 13 Jbeta primers. Profiled with immunoSEQ multiplex PCR; TCRdb holds only in-frame clones, not every one. Here the sample spans around 130,000 clones, 65% to 90% being singletons. In regard to this clone: Its antigen is undetermined.

V usage is TRBV6-1 and J usage is TRBJ2-1; TRBD1 is a possible D gene (6 bases). Sequences were obtained from PBMCs. The receptor was isolated from a middle-aged man in good health and CMV-seronegative. CDR3 nucleotides: TGTGCCAGCAGTGAAGTGAGAGGGGGATATGAGCAGTTCTTC. Protein: CASSEVRGGYEQFF.